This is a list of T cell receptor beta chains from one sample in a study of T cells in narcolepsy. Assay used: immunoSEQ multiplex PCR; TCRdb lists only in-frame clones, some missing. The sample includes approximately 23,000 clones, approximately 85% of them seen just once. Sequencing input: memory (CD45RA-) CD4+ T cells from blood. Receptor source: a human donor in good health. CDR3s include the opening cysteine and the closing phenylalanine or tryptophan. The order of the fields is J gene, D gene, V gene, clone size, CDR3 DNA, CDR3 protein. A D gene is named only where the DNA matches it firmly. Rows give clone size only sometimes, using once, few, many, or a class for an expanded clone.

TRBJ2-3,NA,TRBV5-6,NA,TGTGCCAGCAGCATACGAAGGGCCACCCCCACAGATACGCAGTATTTT,CASSIRRATPTDTQYF
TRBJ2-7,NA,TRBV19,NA,TGTGCCAGTAGTATAAGGGCCGCTAACCTCTACGAGCAGTACTTC,CASSIRAANLYEQYF
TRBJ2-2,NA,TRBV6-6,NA,TGTGCCAGCAGTTCGACGGGTTGGGGATTTGGCGGGGAGCTGTTTTTT,CASSSTGWGFGGELFF
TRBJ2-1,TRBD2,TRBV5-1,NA,TGCGCCAGCAGCCGAAGCGGGGGAGACTACAATGAGCAGTTCTTC,CASSRSGGDYNEQFF
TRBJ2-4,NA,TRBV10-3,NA,TGTGCCATCAGTGGAGGGAGTTCTGGTAGAAACATTCAGTACTTC,CAISGGSSGRNIQYF
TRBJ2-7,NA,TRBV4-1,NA,TGCGCCAGCAGCCGAGAACAGGGTTCCTACGAGCAGTACTTC,CASSREQGSYEQYF
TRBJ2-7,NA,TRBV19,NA,TGTGCCAGTAGTATAAGAGACGGATCCTACGAGCAGTACTTC,CASSIRDGSYEQYF
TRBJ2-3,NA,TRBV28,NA,TGTGCCAGCAGTACAGGGTTGCCAGATACGCAGTATTTT,CASSTGLPDTQYF
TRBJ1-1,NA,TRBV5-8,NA,TGTGCCAGCAGCTTGGGGGGGCACCCGAACACTGAAGCTTTCTTT,CASSLGGHPNTEAFF
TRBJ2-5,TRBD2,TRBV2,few,TGTGCCAGCAGTCCTACTTACGGCGGGAGCGAGACCCAGTACTTC,CASSPTYGGSETQYF
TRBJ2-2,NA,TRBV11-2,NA,TGTGCCAGCAGCCCCCAGGGGACTTCGACCGGGGAGCTGTTTTTT,CASSPQGTSTGELFF
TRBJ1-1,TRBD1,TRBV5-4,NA,TGTGCCAGCATCCTACAGGGGACCGAAGCTTTCTTT,CASILQGTEAFF
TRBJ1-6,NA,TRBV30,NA,TGTGCCTGGAAGCCGGGGAGCTCCTATAATTCACCCCTCCACTTT,CAWKPGSSYNSPLHF
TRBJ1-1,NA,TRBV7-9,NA,TGTGCCAGCAGCTTAGTCGGGGGCGGTGAGGCTTTCTTT,CASSLVGGGEAFF
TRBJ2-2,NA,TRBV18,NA,TGTGCCAGCTCACCACTCAACAGTGGAGGGACCGGGGAGCTGTTTTTT,CASSPLNSGGTGELFF
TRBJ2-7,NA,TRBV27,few,TGTGCCAGCAGTGGGGGACGGGGTCACTACGAGCAGTACTTC,CASSGGRGHYEQYF
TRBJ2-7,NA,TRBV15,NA,TGTGCCACCAGCAGAGCCCCCAGCTCCTACGAGCAGTACTTC,CATSRAPSSYEQYF
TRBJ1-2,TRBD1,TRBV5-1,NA,TGCGCCAGCAGCCCACAGGGGGAGAAGGGTGGCTACACCTTC,CASSPQGEKGGYTF
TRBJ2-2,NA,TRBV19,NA,TGTGCCACGCCTAGAGCTGGGGGAAGCGGGGAGCTGTTTTTT,CATPRAGGSGELFF
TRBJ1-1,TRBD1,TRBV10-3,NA,TGTGCCATCAGTGAGAGCCTTGTGGACAGGGCGAGATACACTGAAGCTTTCTTT,CAISESLVDRARYTEAFF
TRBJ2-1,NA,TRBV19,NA,TGTGCCAGTAGTATAGCTGCCAGGGGTCACTACAATGAGCAGTTCTTC,CASSIAARGHYNEQFF
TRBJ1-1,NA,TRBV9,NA,TGTGCCAGCAGCGGGACACAGGTGAACACTGAAGCTTTCTTT,CASSGTQVNTEAFF
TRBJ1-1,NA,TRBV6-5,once,TGTGCCAGCATCGGAGGCCGGGTCGTGAACACTGAAGCTTTCTTT,CASIGGRVVNTEAFF
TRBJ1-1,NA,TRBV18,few,TGTGCCAGCTCACCGTCCGGGGGAGGGACTGAAGCTTTCTTT,CASSPSGGGTEAFF
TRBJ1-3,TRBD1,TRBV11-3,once,TGTGCCAGCAGCTCAGGGGGTGGAGGCAGCTCTGGAAACACCATATATTTT,CASSSGGGGSSGNTIYF
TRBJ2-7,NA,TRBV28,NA,TGTGCCAGCAACTCTCCGGCAGCCAACCGCTACGAGCAGTACTTC,CASNSPAANRYEQYF
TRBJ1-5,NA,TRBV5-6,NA,TGTGCCAGCAGTCGATGGACAGCTAGCAATCAGCCCCAGCATTTT,CASSRWTASNQPQHF
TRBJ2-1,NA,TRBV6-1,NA,TGTGCCAGCAGTATCGGCAATGAGCAGTTCTTC,CASSIGNEQFF